Presented here are 17 T cell receptor beta chains from one specimen sequenced in a study of human T cells and chemical hapten exposure. As for time point: patch test 3, about 24 weeks after DPC sensitization. Treatment denoted: therapeutic diphenylcyclopropenone sensitization with weekly scalp DPC. TCRdb re-called the RACE reads with MiXCR, one entry per CDR3 protein. In the table there are under 100,000 distinct CDR3 sequences, about 10% of which are singletons. Material: whole blood, obtained in connection with sensitization to the hapten diphenylcyclopropenone (DPC). These receptors all stem from a woman in her forties or fifties with alopecia areata. Some clones in this sample may be carry-over from other donors' samples.

The CDR3 sequence is CASSVRENNEQFF. In nucleotides, the CDR3 is TGTGCCAGCAGTGTTCGGGAAAACAATGAGCAGTTCTTC. This rearrangement joins TRBV6-2 or TRBV6-3 to TRBJ2-1; a weak D match, TRBD2 (5 bases). The germline V and J ends were trimmed by 5 bases and 5 bases, with 10 bases remaining between them. This CDR3 is built from 13 residues. CDR1 MNHEY and CDR2 SVGEGT come from the germline V gene.

There are a few counts of this clonotype. V usage is TRBV28 and J usage is TRBJ2-1; D not resolved. CDR3 length: 13 amino acids. In germline, CDR1 is MDHEN, CDR2 SYDVKM. The V end lost 5 bases, the J end lost 8 bases, and 13 bases lay between the germline ends. CDR3 region: CASSLRRPHEQFF. CDR3 nucleotides: TGTGCCAGCAGTCTGCGGCGGCCCCATGAGCAGTTCTTC.

In regard to this clonotype: A junction end diverges from the germline sequence, so it may reflect a read error. The V call is TRBV6-5, the J call TRBJ1-1; D is unresolved. This CDR3 region has 13 residues. Germline values: CDR1 MNHEY, CDR2 SVGAGI. CDR3 sequence reads: CASTGSLNTKAFF. Here the CDR3 DNA reads TGTGCCAGCACTGGAAGTTTGAACACTAAAGCTTTCTTT.

This clonotype was found many times. The chain recombines TRBV7-2 with TRBJ2-5; 8 positions agree with TRBD2. The CDR3 loop spans 19 amino acids. V was pared by 1 base and J by 1 base, with 14 bases of the junction left unmatched. Germline lookup yields CDR1 SGHTA and CDR2 FQGNSA. CDR3 sequence reads: CASSLVWGIAGSSQETQYF. The DNA of the CDR3 is TGTGCCAGCAGCTTAGTCTGGGGTATAGCGGGAAGCAGCCAAGAGACCCAGTACTTC. Combining the CDR3 with reference TRBV7-2 and TRBJ2-5 gives the whole variable domain GAGVSQSPSNKVTEKGKDVELRCDPISGHTALYWYRQSLGQGLEFLIYFQGNSAPDKSGLPSDRFSAERTGGSVSTLTIQRTQQEDSAVYLCASSLVWGIAGSSQETQYFGPGTRLLVL.

The genes are TRBV27 and TRBJ1-2; D is ambiguous. Between the trimmed V and J ends, which lost 8 bases and 4 bases, there was a span of 14 bases. CDR3 length: 13 residues. CDR1 and CDR2 (germline): MNHEY, SMNVEV (reference sequence). CDR3 sequence: CASPQDGPYGYTF. The CDR3 nucleotides read TGTGCCAGCCCCCAGGACGGCCCCTATGGCTACACCTTC.

The chain joins TRBV4-3 to TRBJ2-1; TRBD2 matches 11 bases. Germline V CDR1 and CDR2: LGHNA, YSLEER. The junction had 8 bases not matched to a gene; V was cut back by 0 bases and J by 4 bases. This CDR3 comprises 18 residues. CDR3 DNA: TGCGCCAGCAGCCAAGATCCCCGGGGGACTAGCGGTTACAATGAGCAGTTCTTC. This encodes CASSQDPRGTSGYNEQFF.

This rearrangement joins TRBV5-6 to TRBJ2-5, with a possible D match to TRBD2 (6 bases). This CDR3 spans 15 amino acids. The ends were cut back, 3 bases at V and 0 bases at J, with 12 bases in the middle. Germline V gives CDR1 SGHDT, CDR2 YYEEEE. The CDR3 DNA sequence: TGTGCCAGCAGCTACAAAAGCGGGTACCAAGAGACCCAGTACTTC. It codes for CASSYKSGYQETQYF.

This clonotype showed up many times. The J gene is TRBJ1-6, the V gene TRBV28, with 9 positions matching TRBD1. The germline V gene has CDR1 MDHEN and CDR2 SYDVKM. The junction had 4 bases not matched to a gene; V was cut back by 3 bases and J by 4 bases. This CDR3 is built from 16 residues. CDR3 residues: CASSFTGGRYNSPLHF. CDR3 DNA sequence: TGTGCCAGCAGTTTCACAGGGGGCAGGTATAATTCACCCCTCCACTTT.

This chain connects TRBV6-5 to TRBJ2-7, with 11 nucleotides matching TRBD2. Germline values: CDR1 MNHEY, CDR2 SVGAGI. The CDR3 runs to 15 residues. Trimming removed 6 bases from V and 1 base from J; junction bases left unmatched: 5. The CDR3 nucleotides read TGTGCCAGCAGCTTCCGGACTAGCGGGTCCTACGAGCAGTACTTC. As protein: CASSFRTSGSYEQYF.

There are many counts of this clonotype. This chain connects TRBV3-1 to TRBJ1-3; no reliable D call. V was cut by 1 base and J by 0 bases, with 10 bases left in between. The CDR3 is 16 amino acids. Looked up from germline, CDR1 is LGHDT and CDR2 is YNNKEL (reference sequence). CDR3 DNA: TGTGCCAGCAGCCAAGTCTTCGGGATCTCTGGAAACACCATATATTTT. As protein: CASSQVFGISGNTIYF.

The V call is TRBV7-2, the J call TRBJ2-7, with D unresolved. V was cut by 2 bases and J by 1 base, with 6 bases left in between. The CDR3 has 13 amino acids. The V gene's germline CDR1 is SGHTA and CDR2 FQGNSA. CDR3 sequence (DNA): TGTGCCAGCAGCTTAAAAGCATCCTACGAGCAGTACTTC. Encoded protein: CASSLKASYEQYF.

This clonotype was counted at least ten times. The CDR3 nucleotides are TGTGCCAGCAGTTTAGGAGGGTTCGCAGATACGCAGTATTTT. This codes for CASSLGGFADTQYF. This sequence joins TRBV27 and TRBJ2-3, with D possibly being TRBD2 (6 bases). Trimming removed 2 bases from V and 4 bases from J, with 10 bases in between. CDR3 length: 14 residues. CDR1 and CDR2 (germline): MNHEY, SMNVEV (reference sequence).

This clonotype was counted many times. The chain recombines TRBV7-2 with TRBJ2-1, with TRBD1 identical over 7 bases. Losses at the gene ends were 1 base for V and 9 bases for J; bases not matched to a gene: 6. This CDR3 contains 14 residues. Per germline, CDR1 SGHTA and CDR2 FQGNSA. The CDR3 spells CASSLGDRVREQFF. The DNA of the CDR3 is TGTGCCAGCAGCTTAGGAGACAGGGTGCGTGAGCAGTTCTTC.

This clonotype turned up a few times. The rearrangement links TRBV2 to TRBJ2-5; 12 bases align to TRBD2. Germline CDR1 and CDR2: SNHLY and FYNNEI. Trimming took 6 bases from V and 5 from J; bases not matched to a gene: 7. This CDR3 spans 15 amino acids. CDR3 nucleotides: TGTGCCAGCAGATCAGGACTAGCGGGACCGGAGACCCAGTACTTC. This codes for CASRSGLAGPETQYF.

The V and J genes are TRBV12-3 or TRBV12-4 and TRBJ2-3; TRBD2 agrees at 14 bases. V was clipped by 1 base and J by 1 base; unmatched bases: 4. The CDR3 runs to 18 residues. CDR3: CASSLGLAGGPGTDTQYF. CDR3 coding DNA: TGTGCCAGCAGTTTAGGACTAGCGGGAGGGCCCGGCACAGATACGCAGTATTTT.

This clonotype was detected only a few times. The V call is TRBV7-3, the J call TRBJ2-1, with D unresolved. V was shortened by 5 bases and J by 3 bases, with 8 bases between the two germline ends. Looked up from germline, CDR1 is SGHTA and CDR2 is FQGTGA. This CDR3 region has 13 residues. CDR3 residues: CASSPGHYNEQFF. The CDR3 DNA reads TGTGCCAGCAGCCCCGGGCACTACAATGAGCAGTTCTTC.

This clonotype appeared once. The gene calls are TRBV29-1 and TRBJ2-5; 7 positions agree with TRBD2. V dropped 6 bases and J dropped 1; count of bases not matched to a gene: 11. The length of the CDR3 is 15 residues. The germline V gene encodes CDR1 SQVTM and CDR2 ANQGSEA. The CDR3 sequence: CSVDYLAERQETQYF. The CDR3 nucleotides read TGCAGCGTCGACTATCTAGCGGAGCGCCAAGAGACCCAGTACTTC.